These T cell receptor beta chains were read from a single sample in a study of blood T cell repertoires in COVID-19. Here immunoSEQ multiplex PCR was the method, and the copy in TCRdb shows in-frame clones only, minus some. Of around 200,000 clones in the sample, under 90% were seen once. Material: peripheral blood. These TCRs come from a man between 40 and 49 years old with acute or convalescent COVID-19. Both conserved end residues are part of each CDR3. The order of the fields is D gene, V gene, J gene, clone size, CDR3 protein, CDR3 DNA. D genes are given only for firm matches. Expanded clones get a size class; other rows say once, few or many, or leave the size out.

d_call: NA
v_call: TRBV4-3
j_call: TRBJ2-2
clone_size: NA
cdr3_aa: CASSQERSTGELFF
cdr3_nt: TGCGCCAGCAGCCAAGAACGGAGCACCGGGGAGCTGTTTTTT

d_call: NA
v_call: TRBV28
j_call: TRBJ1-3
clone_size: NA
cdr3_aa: CASSGPGLSSGNTIYF
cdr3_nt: TGTGCCAGCAGTGGTCCGGGACTCAGCTCTGGAAACACCATATATTTT

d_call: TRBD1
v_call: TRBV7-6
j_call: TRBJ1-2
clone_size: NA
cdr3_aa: CASSSTGDIYGYTF
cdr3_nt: TGTGCCAGCAGCTCCACAGGGGATATATACGGCTACACCTTC

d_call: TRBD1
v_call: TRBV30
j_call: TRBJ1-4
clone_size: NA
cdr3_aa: CAWTGGRSNEKLFF
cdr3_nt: TGTGCCTGGACAGGGGGGAGGTCTAATGAAAAACTGTTTTTT

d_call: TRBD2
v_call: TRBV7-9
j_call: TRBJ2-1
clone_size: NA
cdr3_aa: CASSLGSGGHEQFF
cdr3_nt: TGTGCCAGCAGCTTAGGTAGCGGGGGGCATGAGCAGTTCTTC

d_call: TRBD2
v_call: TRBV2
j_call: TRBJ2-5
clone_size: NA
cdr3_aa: CASREALAGGQETQYF
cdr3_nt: TGTGCCAGCAGGGAGGCGCTAGCGGGGGGCCAAGAGACCCAGTACTTC

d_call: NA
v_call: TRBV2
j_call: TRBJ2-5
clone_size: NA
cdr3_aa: CASTVTRETQYF
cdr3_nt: TGTGCCAGCACCGTTACGAGGGAGACCCAGTACTTC

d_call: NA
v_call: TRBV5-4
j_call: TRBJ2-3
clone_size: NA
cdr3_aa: CASSLGDPRQGNTDTQYF
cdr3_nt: TGTGCCAGCAGCTTGGGGGACCCGAGGCAGGGGAACACAGATACGCAGTATTTT

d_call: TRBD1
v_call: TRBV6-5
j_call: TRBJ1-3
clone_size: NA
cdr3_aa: CASRDRGTGNTIYF
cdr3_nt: TGTGCCAGCAGGGACAGGGGGACTGGAAACACCATATATTTT

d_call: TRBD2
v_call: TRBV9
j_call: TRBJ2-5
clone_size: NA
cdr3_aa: CASSPPQIAGGETQYF
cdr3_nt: TGTGCCAGCAGCCCCCCCCAGATAGCGGGAGGTGAGACCCAGTACTTC

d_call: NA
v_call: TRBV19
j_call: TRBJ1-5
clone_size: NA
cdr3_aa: CASSIEGAGGWSNQPQHF
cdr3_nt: TGTGCCAGTAGTATAGAGGGAGCGGGGGGCTGGAGCAATCAGCCCCAGCATTTT

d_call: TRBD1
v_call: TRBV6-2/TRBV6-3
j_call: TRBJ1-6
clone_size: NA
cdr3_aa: CASSSRDRGYSPLHF
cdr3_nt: TGTGCCAGCAGTTCGCGGGACAGGGGATATTCACCCCTCCACTTT

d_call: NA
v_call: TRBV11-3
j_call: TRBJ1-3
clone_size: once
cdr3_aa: CASSDKTKGNTIYF
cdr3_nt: TGTGCCAGCAGCGACAAGACAAAAGGAAACACCATATATTTT

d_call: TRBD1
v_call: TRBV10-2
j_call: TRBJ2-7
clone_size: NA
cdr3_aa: CATQSPGQGAWEQYF
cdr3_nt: TGCGCCACCCAAAGCCCGGGACAGGGGGCCTGGGAGCAGTACTTC

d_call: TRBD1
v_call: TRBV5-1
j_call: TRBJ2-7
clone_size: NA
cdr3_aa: CASSLGQGAREQYF
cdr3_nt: TGCGCCAGCAGCTTGGGACAGGGGGCGAGGGAGCAGTACTTC

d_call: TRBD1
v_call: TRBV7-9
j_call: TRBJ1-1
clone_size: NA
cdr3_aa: CASSTDRTNTEAFF
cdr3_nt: TGTGCCAGCAGCACGGACAGGACGAACACTGAAGCTTTCTTT

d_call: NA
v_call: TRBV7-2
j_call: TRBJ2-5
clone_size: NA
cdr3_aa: CASRARAYGETQYF
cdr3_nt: TGTGCCAGCAGGGCCAGGGCCTACGGGGAGACCCAGTACTTC

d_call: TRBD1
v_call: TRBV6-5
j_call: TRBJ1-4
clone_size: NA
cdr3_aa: CASSYTRGPNEKLFF
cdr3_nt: TGTGCCAGCAGTTACACCAGGGGGCCTAATGAAAAACTGTTTTTT

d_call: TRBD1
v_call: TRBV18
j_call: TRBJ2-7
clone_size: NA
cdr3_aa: CASSPGQGDEQYF
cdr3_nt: TGTGCCAGCTCACCAGGACAGGGTGACGAGCAGTACTTC

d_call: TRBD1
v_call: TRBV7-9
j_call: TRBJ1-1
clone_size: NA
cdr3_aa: CASSRDRVLGEAFF
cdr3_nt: TGTGCCAGCAGCCGAGACAGGGTCTTGGGTGAAGCTTTCTTT

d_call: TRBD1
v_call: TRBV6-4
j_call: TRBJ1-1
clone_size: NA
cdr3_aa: CASSDPIGTANTEAFF
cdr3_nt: TGTGCCAGCAGTGACCCGATTGGGACAGCGAACACTGAAGCTTTCTTT

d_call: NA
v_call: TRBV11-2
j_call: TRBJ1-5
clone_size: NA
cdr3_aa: CASSLQASNQPQHF
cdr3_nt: TGTGCCAGCAGCTTACAGGCGAGCAATCAGCCCCAGCATTTT

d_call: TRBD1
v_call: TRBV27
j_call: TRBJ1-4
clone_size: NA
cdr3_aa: CASSLWGQGGEKLFF
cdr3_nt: TGTGCCAGCAGTTTATGGGGACAGGGGGGTGAAAAACTGTTTTTT

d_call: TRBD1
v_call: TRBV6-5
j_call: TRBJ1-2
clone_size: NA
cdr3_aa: CASHIAGTGDGYTF
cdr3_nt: TGTGCCAGTCACATCGCCGGGACAGGGGATGGCTACACCTTC

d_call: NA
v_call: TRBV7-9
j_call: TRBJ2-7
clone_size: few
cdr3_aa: CASSTTAWGQYF
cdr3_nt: TGTGCCAGCAGCACGACAGCATGGGGGCAGTACTTC

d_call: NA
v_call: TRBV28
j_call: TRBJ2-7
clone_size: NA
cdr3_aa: CASSISTLYDQYF
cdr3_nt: TGTGCCAGCAGTATCTCCACTCTCTACGATCAGTACTTC

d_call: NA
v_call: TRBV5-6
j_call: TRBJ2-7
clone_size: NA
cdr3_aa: CASRITGTTYEQYF
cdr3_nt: TGTGCCAGCAGGATTACCGGGACAACCTACGAGCAGTACTTC

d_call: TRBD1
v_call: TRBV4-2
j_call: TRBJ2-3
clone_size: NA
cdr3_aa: CASSQGQGSTDTQYF
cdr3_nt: TGTGCCAGCAGCCAAGGACAGGGGAGCACAGATACGCAGTATTTT

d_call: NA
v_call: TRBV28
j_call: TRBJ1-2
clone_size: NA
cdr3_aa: CASSSPNPGGYGYTF
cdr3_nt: TGTGCCAGCAGTAGCCCCAACCCGGGGGGCTATGGCTACACCTTC

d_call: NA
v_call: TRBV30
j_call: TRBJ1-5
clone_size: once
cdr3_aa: CAWSVSASGPRAQHF
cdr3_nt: TGTGCCTGGAGTGTGAGTGCTTCAGGGCCTCGGGCCCAGCATTTT

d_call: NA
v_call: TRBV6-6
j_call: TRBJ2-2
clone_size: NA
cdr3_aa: CASSMSGNTGELFF
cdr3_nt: TGTGCCAGCAGTATGAGCGGGAACACCGGGGAGCTGTTTTTT

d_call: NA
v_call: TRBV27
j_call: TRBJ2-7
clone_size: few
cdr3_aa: CASSRTRGASYEQYF
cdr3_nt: TGTGCCAGCAGTCGAACGCGGGGAGCGTCCTACGAGCAGTACTTC

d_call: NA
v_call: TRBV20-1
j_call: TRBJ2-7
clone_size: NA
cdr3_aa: CSASNRAYEQYF
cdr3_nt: TGCAGTGCTAGTAACAGGGCCTACGAGCAGTACTTC

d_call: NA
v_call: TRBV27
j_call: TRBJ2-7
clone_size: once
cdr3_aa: CASTPTGNSYEQYF
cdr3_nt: TGTGCCAGCACCCCGACCGGGAACTCCTACGAGCAGTACTTC

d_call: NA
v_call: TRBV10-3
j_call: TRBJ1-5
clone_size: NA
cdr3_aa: CAISVLSTDQPQHF
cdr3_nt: TGTGCCATCAGTGTCTTGAGCACTGATCAGCCCCAGCATTTT

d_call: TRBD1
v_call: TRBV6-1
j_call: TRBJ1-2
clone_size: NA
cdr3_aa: CASSGGQRLRSGGYTF
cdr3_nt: TGTGCCAGCAGTGGGGGACAGCGACTTAGGAGTGGTGGCTACACCTTC

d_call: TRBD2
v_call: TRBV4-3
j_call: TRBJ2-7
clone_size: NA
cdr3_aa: CASSQVGGGAFYEQYF
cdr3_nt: TGCGCCAGCAGCCAAGTCGGCGGGGGGGCATTCTACGAGCAGTACTTC

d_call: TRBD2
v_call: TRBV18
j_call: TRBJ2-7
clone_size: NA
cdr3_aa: CASSLAGAYEQYF
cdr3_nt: TGTGCCAGCTCTTTAGCGGGGGCCTACGAGCAGTACTTC

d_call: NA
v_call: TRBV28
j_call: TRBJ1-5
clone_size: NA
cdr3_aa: CASSLPREGNQPQHF
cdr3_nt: TGTGCCAGCAGCCTCCCCAGGGAAGGCAATCAGCCCCAGCATTTT

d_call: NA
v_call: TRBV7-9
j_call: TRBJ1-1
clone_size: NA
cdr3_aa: CASSLKPRGFSEAFF
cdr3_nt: TGTGCCAGCAGCCTCAAGCCGCGGGGTTTTTCTGAAGCTTTCTTT

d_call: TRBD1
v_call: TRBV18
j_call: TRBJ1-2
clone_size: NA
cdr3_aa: CASSPYLGTGEITYGYTF
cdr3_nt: TGTGCCAGCTCACCTTACCTCGGGACAGGAGAGATAACCTATGGCTACACCTTC

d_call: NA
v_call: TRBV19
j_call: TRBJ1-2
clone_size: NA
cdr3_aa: CASSRDTYGYTF
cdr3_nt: TGTGCCAGTAGTAGGGACACCTATGGCTACACCTTC

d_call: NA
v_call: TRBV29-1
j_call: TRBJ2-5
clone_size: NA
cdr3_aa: CSVFTLQETQYF
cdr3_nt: TGCAGCGTTTTTACCCTACAAGAGACCCAGTACTTC

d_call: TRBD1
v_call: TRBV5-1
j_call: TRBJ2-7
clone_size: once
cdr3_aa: CASAIGTGLPYEQYF
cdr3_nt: TGCGCCAGCGCCATAGGGACAGGCCTACCCTACGAGCAGTACTTC